These 22 T cell receptor beta chains were sequenced from one sample in a study of cytomegalovirus exposure and HLA in healthy donors. 13 Jbeta primers and 60 Vbeta primers were used for the PCR. Repertoires were generated with immunoSEQ multiplex PCR, while TCRdb's copy carries only in-frame clones and drops some. Among some 150,000 clones listed, about three quarters were seen once. The sample taken for sequencing was PBMCs. These receptors originate from a female donor in good health and CMV-seronegative.

This chain uses TRBV9 with TRBJ2-2; 8 bases agree with TRBD2. V dropped 2 bases and J dropped 2; count of bases not matched to a gene: 8. Germline CDR1 and CDR2: SGDLS and YYNGEE. The CDR3 sequence is 17 residues long. The CDR3 spells CASSVVARGANTGELFF. The CDR3 bases are TGTGCCAGCAGCGTCGTGGCGCGGGGGGCCAACACCGGGGAGCTGTTTTTT.

The V and J genes are TRBV9 and TRBJ2-1, with TRBD2 matching over 12 bases. Per the germline V gene, CDR1 is SGDLS and CDR2 is YYNGEE. J was trimmed by 4 bases and V by 3 bases; bases with no gene match: 5. The CDR3 loop spans 16 amino acids. Here the CDR3 reads CASSARLAGEYNEQFF. The CDR3 DNA reads TGTGCCAGCAGCGCCCGACTAGCGGGGGAATACAATGAGCAGTTCTTC.

This clone has more than one count but fewer than ten. One junction end does not reproduce the germline sequence, and a read error may be involved. The genes are TRBV10-3 and TRBJ2-4; 15 nucleotides align to TRBD2. There are 18 residues in the CDR3. CDR1 ENHRY and CDR2 SYGVKD come from the germline V gene. The CDR3 reads CAISQPGLAGGAKNSQYF. The CDR3 DNA reads as TGTGCCATCAGCCAACCGGGACTAGCGGGAGGAGCTAAAAACAGTCAGTACTTC.

V and J are TRBV5-6 and TRBJ2-1; 10 bases fit TRBD2. The CDR3 runs 15 residues. Germline-derived CDR1 and CDR2 are SGHDT and YYEEEE. The V gene end was trimmed by 0 bases and the J gene end by 8 bases; junction bases not matched to a gene: 5. CDR3 region: CASSLEASGSYEQFF. The CDR3 DNA reads TGTGCCAGCAGCTTGGAGGCTAGCGGGAGCTATGAGCAGTTCTTC.

This chain's CDR3 is CATSRATGKGGDIQYF. CDR3 DNA sequence: TGTGCCACCAGCAGAGCAACGGGGAAGGGGGGGGACATTCAGTACTTC. This chain connects TRBV15 to TRBJ2-4; D perhaps matches TRBD2 (7 bases). This CDR3 comprises 16 residues. CDR1 is LNHNV and CDR2 is YYDKDF in the germline V gene (reference sequence). The V and J ends lost 1 base and 8 bases respectively, with 18 bases between them.

V and J are TRBV7-2 and TRBJ2-7; TRBD1 might be the D (5 bases). CDR3 length: 14 residues. V lost 5 bases to trimming and J lost 1 base, with 12 bases between them. From germline, CDR1 is SGHTA and CDR2 FQGNSA. CDR3 protein: CASSDRTSSYEQYF. CDR3 bases: TGTGCCAGCAGCGACAGAACTTCTTCCTACGAGCAGTACTTC.

The chain employs TRBV10-3 and TRBJ2-1; 8 positions agree with TRBD2. V gave up 6 bases and J gave up 5 bases; unmatched junction bases: 9. CDR1 and CDR2 from the germline V gene are ENHRY and SYGVKD. The CDR3 length is 15 residues. This CDR3 reads CAIRVREGRDNEQFF. The CDR3 nucleotides read TGTGCCATCAGGGTCCGGGAGGGCCGGGACAATGAGCAGTTCTTC.

The CDR3 bases are TGTGCCAGCAGTGTTAGGGCAGGGGTCGTTGGTGGCTACACCTTC. Translating gives CASSVRAGVVGGYTF. The V call is TRBV27, the J call TRBJ1-2, with D maybe TRBD1 (6 bases). Trimming pared 5 bases from V and 7 bases from J, leaving 20 bases between. CDR3 length: 15 amino acids. The V gene's germline CDR1 is MNHEY and CDR2 SMNVEV (reference sequence).

This clone has only a few counts. The chain combines TRBV6-5 with TRBJ2-3; a weak D match, TRBD2 (6 bases). The germline gives CDR1 MNHEY, CDR2 SVGAGI. Trimming pared 3 bases from V and 2 bases from J, leaving 12 bases between. This CDR3 has 15 residues. CDR3 coding DNA: TGTGCCAGCAGTTATGGCGGGACTTACACAGATACGCAGTATTTT. It is translated as CASSYGGTYTDTQYF.

CDR3 DNA: TGTGCCAGCAGTTCTCAGGGGGCGTACTACGAGCAGTACTTC. Its protein product is CASSSQGAYYEQYF. The rearrangement links TRBV28 to TRBJ2-7; TRBD1 matches 8 bases. This CDR3 is built from 14 residues. Germline CDR1 reads MDHEN; CDR2 reads SYDVKM. Germline trimming cut 4 bases from V and 3 bases from J; bases unmatched to any gene: 5. Full variable domain (rest looked up from reference TRBV28 and TRBJ2-7): DVKVTQSSRYLVKRTGEKVFLECVQDMDHENMFWYRQDPGLGLRLIYFSYDVKMKEKGDIPEGYSVSREKKERFSLILESASTNQTSMYLCASSSQGAYYEQYFGPGTRLTVT.

The chain recombines TRBV23-1 with TRBJ2-7; 12 nucleotides line up with TRBD2. TRBV23-1 is labeled an ORF, and its function is uncertain. This CDR3 is built from 19 residues. The V gene end was trimmed by 4 bases and the J gene end by 0 bases; junction bases not matched to a gene: 13. CDR3 amino acids: CASSRRTSGIQFSSYEQYF. For the CDR3, the DNA is TGCGCCAGCAGTCGCCGGACTAGCGGGATCCAATTTAGCTCCTACGAGCAGTACTTC.

This clone was recorded a few times. The chain links TRBV6-5 to TRBJ1-2; D perhaps matches TRBD1 (6 bases). Trimming shortened V by 8 bases and J by 5 bases, and 15 bases separated the two germline ends. Germline CDR1 MNHEY, CDR2 SVGAGI. The CDR3 loop spans 13 amino acids. Here the CDR3 DNA reads TGTGCCAGCGCCCGGGCAGGGGCTTATGGCTACACCTTC. It codes for CASARAGAYGYTF.

The rearrangement links TRBV7-2 to TRBJ1-1; unclear D gene. In germline, CDR1 is SGHTA, CDR2 FQGNSA. The CDR3 runs to 14 residues. V was cut by 5 bases and J by 10 bases, with 20 bases left in between. The CDR3 spells CASSPFGGIPGAFF. DNA for the CDR3: TGTGCCAGCAGCCCCTTCGGCGGGATTCCGGGAGCTTTCTTT.

This clone has a handful of counts. The genes are TRBV12-5 and TRBJ2-3; tentatively, D is TRBD1 (6 bases). This CDR3 has 14 amino acids. Germline CDR1 LGHNT, CDR2 FRNRAP. Trimming shortened V by 6 bases and J by 6 bases, and 16 bases separated the two germline ends. For the CDR3, the DNA is TGTGCTAGTGGGTTAGGGTGGCAGGGGGATACGCAGTATTTT. Amino acids: CASGLGWQGDTQYF.

This clone was counted a single time. A read error may account for a junction end that differs from germline. The CDR3, as DNA: TGCGCCAGCAGCCAAGCGGGGGGTAGTGGGGCCAACGGCCTGACTTTC. Residues: CASSQAGGSGANGLTF. The gene calls are TRBV4-3 and TRBJ2-6; 7 nucleotides line up with TRBD2. CDR3 length: 16 residues. In germline, CDR1 is LGHNA, CDR2 YSLEER.

The chain employs TRBV2 and TRBJ1-3, with D perhaps matching TRBD1 (5 bases). The CDR3 has 15 amino acids. Germline CDR1 is SNHLY and CDR2 is FYNNEI. Deletions cut 4 bases from V and 4 bases from J, with 14 bases between. The DNA for the CDR3 is TGTGCCAGCAGTGGACGGCGGACAAGAGGAAACACCATATATTTT. Encoded protein: CASSGRRTRGNTIYF.

This clone was seen a handful of times. The genes are TRBV9 and TRBJ1-6; maybe TRBD1 (5 bases). This CDR3 has 14 amino acids. The V gene lost 1 base and the J gene lost 7 bases, with 9 bases spanning the gap. The germline CDR1 and CDR2 sequences are SGDLS and YYNGEE. The CDR3 nucleotides read TGTGCCAGCAGCGTATTAGGGGAAAATTCACCCCTCCACTTT. Amino acids: CASSVLGENSPLHF.

As DNA, the CDR3 is TGTGCCAGCAAGGCAGGGGGCAGGGTTTCACCCCTCCACTTT. It encodes CASKAGGRVSPLHF. J is TRBJ1-6 and V is TRBV27; 8 bases match TRBD1. In germline, CDR1 is MNHEY, CDR2 SMNVEV (reference sequence). With 7 bases clipped from V and 9 bases from J, the junction kept 8 bases outside the gene matches. The CDR3 is 14 amino acids.

The chain links TRBV2 to TRBJ2-5; D is uncertain. Germline V lookup: CDR1 SNHLY, CDR2 FYNNEI. V was shortened by 7 bases and J by 7 bases, with 7 bases between the two germline ends. This CDR3 contains 10 residues. As DNA, the CDR3 is TGTGCCAGCATCTTGGCGACCCAGTACTTC. Its protein is CASILATQYF.

J is TRBJ1-4 and V is TRBV27, with TRBD1 identical over 8 bases. Germline-derived CDR1 and CDR2 are MNHEY and SMNVEV (reference sequence). V was clipped by 6 bases and J by 8 bases; unmatched bases: 14. The CDR3 totals 16 residues. CDR3 bases: TGTGCCAGCAGGGAGCGACAGGGGACGTTGTCCGAAAAACTGTTTTTT. It translates to CASRERQGTLSEKLFF.

The genes are TRBV21-1 and TRBJ2-5; TRBD2 is taken as the D call from the table, unchecked against the DNA. TRBV21-1 is listed as a pseudogene. The CDR3 has 14 residues. The chain's CDR3 is CASSTSTSQETQYF. The CDR3 DNA is TGTGCCAGCAGCACTAGTACCAGTCAAGAGACCCAGTACTTC.

This clone has just a few counts. The chain recombines TRBV5-8 with TRBJ1-1; 8 nucleotides align to TRBD1. The ends lost 1 base at V and 7 bases at J; junction bases unmatched: 6. This CDR3 spans 14 amino acids. Germline V CDR1 and CDR2: SGHTS, YDEGEE. The CDR3 DNA reads as TGTGCCAGCAGCTTGTTGCAGGGGGCCATTGAAGCTTTCTTT. Residues: CASSLLQGAIEAFF.